The rows below give T cell receptor beta chains drawn from one sample of a study of control samples from healthy donors and cancer patients. The repertoire was sequenced with immunoSEQ multiplex PCR; TCRdb's copy has only in-frame clones and lacks some. The table includes roughly 80,000 clones, roughly 91% detected once. The specimen was blood. The receptors stem from a man in his fifties or sixties in good health. Both conserved end residues are part of each CDR3. Fields, in order: CDR3 DNA, CDR3 protein, V gene, D gene, J gene, clone size. D genes are given only for firm matches. Clone size is shown for a subset of rows, as once, few, many or a class of expanded clone.

TGTGCCACCAGCTTACAGGATAACACTGAAGCTTTCTTT CATSLQDNTEAFF TRBV24-1 - TRBJ1-1 -
TGTGCCAGCAATAGGGTTGGGACCGGGGAGCTGTTTTTT CASNRVGTGELFF TRBV6-5 - TRBJ2-2 -
TGTGCCAGCAGCCAAAGCCTAGCGGGGGGGCACACAGATACTCAGTATTTT CASSQSLAGGHTDTQYF TRBV3-1/TRBV3-2 TRBD2 TRBJ2-3 -
TGTGCCAGCAGCCATGGATGGGACAGGGGGCTGGGCAATGAGCAGTTCTTC CASSHGWDRGLGNEQFF TRBV3-1/TRBV3-2 TRBD1 TRBJ2-1 -
TGTGCCAGCAGCCAAGATAAACTCCCTCCTAACACCGGGGAGCTGTTTTTT CASSQDKLPPNTGELFF TRBV4-2 - TRBJ2-2 -
TGTGCCAGCAGGGGACACAACTACAATGAGCAGTTCTTC CASRGHNYNEQFF TRBV6-5 - TRBJ2-1 -
TGTGCCAGCAGTGATTCGGTGACAGGAAACAATGAGCAGTTCTTC CASSDSVTGNNEQFF TRBV2 - TRBJ2-1 -
TGTGCCAGCTCACCAGACAGAAACACCTATGGCTACACCTTC CASSPDRNTYGYTF TRBV18 - TRBJ1-2 -
TGTGCCAGGGGACAGGGGTCGTATCAGCCCCAGCATTTT CARGQGSYQPQHF TRBV6-6 TRBD1 TRBJ1-5 few
TGTGCCAGCAGTTTATTGTGGGACGAGCAGTACTTC CASSLLWDEQYF TRBV12-3/TRBV12-4 - TRBJ2-7 -
TGTGCCACCAGCAGAGGAGTAGCGGGGTTCAATGAGCAGTTCTTC CATSRGVAGFNEQFF TRBV15 TRBD2 TRBJ2-1 -
TGTGCCAGCAAACTAACAGGGGTGGATGAAAAACTGTTTTTT CASKLTGVDEKLFF TRBV2 TRBD1 TRBJ1-4 -
TGTGCCAGCTCACCGAGTCAGGACAATGAGCAGTTCTTC CASSPSQDNEQFF TRBV18 - TRBJ2-1 -
TGCGCCAGCTCAACTGGGGGTATGAACACTGAAGCTTTCTTT CASSTGGMNTEAFF TRBV5-1 - TRBJ1-1 -
TGTGCCAGCAGCTCGTCCATGACAGCTAACTATGGCTACACCTTC CASSSSMTANYGYTF TRBV5-6 - TRBJ1-2 -